This T cell receptor beta chain was captured in a study of blood T cell repertoires in COVID-19. Sequenced by immunoSEQ multiplex PCR; TCRdb stores in-frame clones only, minus some. This table has about 6,100 clones, roughly 89% appearing once. CDR3 length equals 20 residues. After removal of 3 bases from V and 7 bases from J, the junction contained 18 bases not matched to a gene. In germline, CDR1 is KGHDR, CDR2 SFDVKD. What was sequenced was peripheral blood. The chain has TRBV24-1 and TRBJ2-1, with TRBD2 matching over 12 bases. The TCR sequence derives from a human donor in a cohort sampled during active COVID-19. Here the CDR3 DNA reads TGTGCCACCAGTGATCCCGGGACAGGGACTACTAGCGGGAGGTTGAATGAGCAGTTCTTC. It codes for CATSDPGTGTTSGRLNEQFF.